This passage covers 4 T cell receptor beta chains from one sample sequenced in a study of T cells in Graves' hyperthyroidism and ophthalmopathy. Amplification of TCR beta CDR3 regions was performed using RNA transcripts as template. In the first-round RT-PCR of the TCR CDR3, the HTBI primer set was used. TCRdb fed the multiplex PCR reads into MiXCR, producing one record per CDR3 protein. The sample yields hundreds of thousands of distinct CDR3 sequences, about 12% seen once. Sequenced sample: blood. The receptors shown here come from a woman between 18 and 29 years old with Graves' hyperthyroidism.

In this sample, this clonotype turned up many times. The CDR3: CASSSYRAYEQYF. The CDR3 region has the DNA TGTGCCAGCAGTTCTTACAGGGCCTACGAGCAGTACTTC. The rearrangement links TRBV28 to TRBJ2-7; tentatively, D is TRBD1 (6 bases). CDR3 length equals 13 residues. Germline V gene data show CDR1 as MDHEN and CDR2 as SYDVKM. Trimming removed 4 bases at V and 2 bases at J, with 9 bases between. The full variable domain, completed using reference TRBV28 and TRBJ2-7, is DVKVTQSSRYLVKRTGEKVFLECVQDMDHENMFWYRQDPGLGLRLIYFSYDVKMKEKGDIPEGYSVSREKKERFSLILESASTNQTSMYLCASSSYRAYEQYFGPGTRLTVT.

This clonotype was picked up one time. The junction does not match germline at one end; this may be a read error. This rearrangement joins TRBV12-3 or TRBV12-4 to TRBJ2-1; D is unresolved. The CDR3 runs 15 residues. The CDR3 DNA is TGTGCCAGCAGTTACTCGAATCCATTCTTGAATGGGCAGTTCTTC. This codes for CASSYSNPFLNGQFF.

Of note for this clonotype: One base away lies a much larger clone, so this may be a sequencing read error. CDR3 residues: CASSDPTSGHIQETQYF. The CDR3 region has the DNA TGTGCCAGCAGTGACCCCACTAGCGGGCATATCCAAGAGACCCAGTACTTC. The chain uses TRBV28 and TRBJ2-5, with TRBD2 matching 9 bases. The junction had 11 bases not matched to a gene; V was cut back by 5 bases and J by 1 base. CDR1 is MDHEN and CDR2 is SYDVKM in the germline V gene. The CDR3 spans 17 residues.

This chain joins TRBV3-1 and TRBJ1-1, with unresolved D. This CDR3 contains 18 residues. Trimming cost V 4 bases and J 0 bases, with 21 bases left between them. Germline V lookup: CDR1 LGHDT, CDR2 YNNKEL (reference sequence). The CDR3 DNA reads TGTGCCAGCAGCCGAGGCAGATCTTCCCATCACATGAACACTGAAGCTTTCTTT. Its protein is CASSRGRSSHHMNTEAFF.